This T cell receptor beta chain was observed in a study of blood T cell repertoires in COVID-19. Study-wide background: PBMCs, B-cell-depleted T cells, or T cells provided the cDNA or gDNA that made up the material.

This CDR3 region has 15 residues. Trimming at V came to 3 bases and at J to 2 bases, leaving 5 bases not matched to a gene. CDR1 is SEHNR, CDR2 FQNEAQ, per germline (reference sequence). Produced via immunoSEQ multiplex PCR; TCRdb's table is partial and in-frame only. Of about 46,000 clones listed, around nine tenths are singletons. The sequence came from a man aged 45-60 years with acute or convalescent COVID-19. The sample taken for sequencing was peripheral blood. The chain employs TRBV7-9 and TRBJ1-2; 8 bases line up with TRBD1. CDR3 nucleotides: TGTGCCAGCAGCTTCCCGGACAGGGCAAACTATGGCTACACCTTC. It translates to CASSFPDRANYGYTF. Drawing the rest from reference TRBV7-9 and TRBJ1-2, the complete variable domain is DTGVSQNPRHKITKRGQNVTFRCDPISEHNRLYWYRQTLGQGPEFLTYFQNEAQLEKSRLLSDRFSAERPKGSFSTLEIQRTEQGDSAMYLCASSFPDRANYGYTFGSGTRLTVV.